Detailed here is one TCR beta chain. It has no known antigen specificity. No clone much larger than this one lies a single base away; base qualities are absent. The source of the sample is a study of shared clonotypes between healthy human individuals (dated by TCRdb to the early 2020s). Notes on the research overall: The cohort comprised two women and three men aged 18 to 49 years. For each donor, CD4 naive and CD4 memory were each run on three plates, CD8 naive on two plates, and CD8 memory on one plate. The study deeply sequenced blood TCR repertoires of five healthy adults to estimate repertoire size and the extent of clonotype sharing between individuals. Each donor's leukapheresis produced roughly between about 0.85 and 10 billion PBMCs. To increase sequencing depth and limit assay-specific biases, TCR repertoire library preparation and sequencing were carried out by different laboratories using diverse techniques.

Using the deep immunoSEQ assay, multiplex PCR amplified TCR CDR3 regions from genomic DNA. Extracted genomic DNA from each cell subset was distributed evenly across all wells of several immunoSEQ 96-well plates, and each plate was treated as a replicate. For sorted subsets, around 200 ng genomic DNA, equal to tens of thousands of T cell genomes, was loaded into each replicate PCR. Purified libraries were measured with a Qubit 3.0 fluorometer, size-checked on a Bioanalyzer 2100, and measured again with the KAPA Library Quantification kit. Every immunoSEQ 96-well plate was sequenced on a dedicated single-read 150-cycle Illumina NextSeq 550 flow cell. The study's processing was this. Because only junctional sequences without quality scores were contained in the immunoSEQ output, filtering matching that applied to full-length reads could not be performed. Sequences were annotated with PyIR, a Python wrapper for IgBLAST v1.9, and V/J genes and CDR3 were assigned using IMGT germline references. Reads with weak V/J assignments (E-value above 1e-6), missing CDR3, stop codons, out-of-frame junctions, or ambiguous translated residues were removed. A V3J clonotype was defined by an identical inferred V gene, J gene, and CDR3 amino acid sequence. Percentage overlap between repertoires was computed as shared unique clonotypes divided by the size of the smaller repertoire. Richness of each repertoire was evaluated using RTK rarefaction, the Chao1 estimator, and Recon v2.1 estimates of unobserved clonotypes. Generation probabilities were computed with OLGA for all TCRbeta clonotypes obtained by the gDNA method from four donors. TCRdb carries this immuneACCESS record with in-frame sequences only. Its versions omit some clonotypes, under half of them owing to an unresolved V gene in the studies checked, with the rest unexplained. V and J calls and clone size come straight from that table; D and trimming were deduced from the DNA. In all, the sample holds around 2,000,000 clones, and around 96% of those were seen once. The ten largest clonotypes hold around 1.1% of the sample.

CD8 naive samples were obtained by positive selection for CCR7 among CD45RO-negative cells, yielding a CD45RA+CCR7+ population from which TemRA cells were excluded. Healthy HIV-negative adults with no recently reported acute infections or vaccinations were included as donors. Every donor was a Caucasian adult residing in Nashville, Tennessee, USA. Blood was collected by leukapheresis, and PBMCs were isolated by Ficoll-Histopaque density gradient centrifugation and then cryopreserved in liquid nitrogen vapor phase. Analytical flow cytometry was used to check the purity and quantity of every magnetically sorted T cell population. Genomic DNA was isolated from each sorted fraction and quantified by UV absorbance on a Nanodrop 2000c. At the junction V is shortened by 3 bases and J by 3 bases; bases outside the gene matches: 8. The CDR3 runs 16 amino acids, cysteine and phenylalanine included. The DNA shown is the 48-base CDR3, in frame from base 1. In the germline V gene, CDR1 corresponds to SGDLS and CDR2 to YYNGEE.

Overall study outcomes, separate from this receptor: Rarefaction of sorted-subset datasets indicated incomplete sequencing despite the large sequencing depth. Pairwise subsampling indicated that sequencing depth was expected to affect the degree of clonotype sharing among donors. Compared with non-shared clonotypes, clonotypes shared by all four sorted-subset donors had higher generation probabilities. Sharing across four donors was observed for roughly 5% of naive CD4, 3.5% of naive CD8, 2% to 2.5% of memory CD4, and roughly 0.4% of memory CD8 clonotypes. Because the study included a small number of donors, the genetic and exposure-history diversity represented was limited. Sampling was restricted to blood, and TCR repertoires in tissues likely differ from the TCR repertoires found in blood. Naive subsets generally had larger estimated clonotype richness than memory subsets.

Rearrangement joined TRBV9 to TRBJ1-2; TRBD1 aligns with 10 central bases. What was sequenced was naive CD8+ T cells sorted from blood. This specimen's cell subset or site label, per the study, means: CD45RA+CCR7+. This clonotype originated in a man aged 18 to 30 in good health. For the CDR3, the sequence is CASSAGTGDMYYGYTF. In nucleotides, the sequence is TGTGCCAGCAGCGCGGGGACAGGGGATATGTACTATGGCTACACCTTC.